This entry is about one T cell receptor beta chain. The sample comes from a study of control samples from healthy donors and cancer patients. Assay: immunoSEQ multiplex PCR; the TCRdb copy retains only in-frame clones and omits some. This sample yields about 88,000 clones, of which about 92% are seen a single time; approximately 7.6% belongs to the top ten. Trimming cost V 4 bases and J 0 bases; bases outside gene matches: 6. Germline V gives CDR1 SEHNR, CDR2 FQNEAQ (reference sequence). The CDR3 extends over 17 amino acids. Sequencing input: blood. The clonotype was recovered from a man aged 18 to 29 in good health. The chain couples TRBV7-9 to TRBJ1-5, with 10 bases identical to TRBD1. The DNA for the CDR3 is TGTGCCAGCAGCTCGGGACAGGGGATCATTAGCAATCAGCCCCAGCATTTT. Its translation is CASSSGQGIISNQPQHF.